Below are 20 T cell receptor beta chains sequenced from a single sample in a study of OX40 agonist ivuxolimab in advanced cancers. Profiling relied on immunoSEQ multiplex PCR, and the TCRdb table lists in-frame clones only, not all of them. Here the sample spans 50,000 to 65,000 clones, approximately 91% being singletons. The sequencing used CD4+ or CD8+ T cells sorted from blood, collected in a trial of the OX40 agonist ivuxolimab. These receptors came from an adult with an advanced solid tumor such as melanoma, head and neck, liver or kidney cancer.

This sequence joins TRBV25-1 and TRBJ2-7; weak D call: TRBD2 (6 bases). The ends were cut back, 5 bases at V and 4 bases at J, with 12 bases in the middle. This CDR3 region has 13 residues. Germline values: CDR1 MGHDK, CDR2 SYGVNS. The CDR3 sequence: CASSPGRGYEQYF. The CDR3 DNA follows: TGTGCCAGCAGTCCGGGGCGGGGATACGAGCAGTACTTC.

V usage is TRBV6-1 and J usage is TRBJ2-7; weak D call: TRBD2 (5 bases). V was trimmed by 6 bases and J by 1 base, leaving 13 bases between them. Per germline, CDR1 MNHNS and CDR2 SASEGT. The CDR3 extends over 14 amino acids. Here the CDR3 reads CASSGYGESYEQYF. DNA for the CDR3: TGTGCCAGCAGCGGATACGGGGAATCCTACGAGCAGTACTTC.

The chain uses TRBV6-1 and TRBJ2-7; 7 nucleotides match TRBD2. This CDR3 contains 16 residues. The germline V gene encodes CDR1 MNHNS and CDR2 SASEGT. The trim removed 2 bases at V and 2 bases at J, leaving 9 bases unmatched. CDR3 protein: CASSEFPGGATYEQYF. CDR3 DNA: TGTGCCAGCAGTGAATTCCCGGGGGGAGCAACCTACGAGCAGTACTTC.

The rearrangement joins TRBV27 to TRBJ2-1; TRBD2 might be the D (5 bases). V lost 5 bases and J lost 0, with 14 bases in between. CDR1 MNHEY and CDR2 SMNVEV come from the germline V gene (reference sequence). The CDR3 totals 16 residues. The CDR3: CASSTSPGSSYNEQFF. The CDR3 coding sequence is TGTGCCAGCAGTACTTCCCCGGGGAGCTCCTACAATGAGCAGTTCTTC.

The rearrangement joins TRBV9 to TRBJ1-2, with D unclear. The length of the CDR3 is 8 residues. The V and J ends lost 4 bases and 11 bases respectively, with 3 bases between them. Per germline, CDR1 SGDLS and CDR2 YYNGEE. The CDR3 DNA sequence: TGTGCCAGCAGCCCTTACACCTTC. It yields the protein CASSPYTF. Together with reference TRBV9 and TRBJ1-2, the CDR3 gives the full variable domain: DSGVTQTPKHLITATGQRVTLRCSPRSGDLSVYWYQQSLDQGLQFLIQYYNGEERAKGNILERFSAQQFPDLHSELNLSSLELGDSALYFCASSPYTFGSGTRLTVV.

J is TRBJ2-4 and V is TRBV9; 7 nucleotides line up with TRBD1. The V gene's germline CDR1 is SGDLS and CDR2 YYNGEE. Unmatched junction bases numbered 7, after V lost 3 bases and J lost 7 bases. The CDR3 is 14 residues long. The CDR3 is CASSAEGAENIQYF. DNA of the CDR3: TGTGCCAGCAGCGCCGAGGGGGCGGAGAACATTCAGTACTTC.

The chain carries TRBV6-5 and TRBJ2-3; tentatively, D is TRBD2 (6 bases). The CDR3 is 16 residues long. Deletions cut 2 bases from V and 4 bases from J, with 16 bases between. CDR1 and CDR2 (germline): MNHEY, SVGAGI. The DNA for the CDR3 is TGTGCCAGCAGTTACGAGGAGGGAGTCAGCGCAGATACGCAGTATTTT. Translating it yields CASSYEEGVSADTQYF.

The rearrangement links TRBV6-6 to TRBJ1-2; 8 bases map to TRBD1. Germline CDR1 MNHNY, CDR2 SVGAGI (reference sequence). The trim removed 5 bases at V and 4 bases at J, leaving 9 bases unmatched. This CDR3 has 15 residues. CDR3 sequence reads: CASSPLDRAIYGYTF. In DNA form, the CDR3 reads TGTGCCAGCAGTCCCTTGGACAGGGCTATCTATGGCTACACCTTC.

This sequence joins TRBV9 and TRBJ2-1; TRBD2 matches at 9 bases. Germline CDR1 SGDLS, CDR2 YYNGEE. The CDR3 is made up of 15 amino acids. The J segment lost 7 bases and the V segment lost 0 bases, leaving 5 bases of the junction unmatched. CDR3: CASSVGSGRSNEQFF. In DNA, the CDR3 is TGTGCCAGCAGCGTAGGGAGCGGGAGGTCAAATGAGCAGTTCTTC.

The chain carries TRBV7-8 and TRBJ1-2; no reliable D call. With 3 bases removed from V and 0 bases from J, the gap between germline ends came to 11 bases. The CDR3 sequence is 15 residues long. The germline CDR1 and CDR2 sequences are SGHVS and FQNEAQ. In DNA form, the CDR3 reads TGTGCCAGCAGCTTTCAAACGGTAGCTAACTATGGCTACACCTTC. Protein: CASSFQTVANYGYTF.

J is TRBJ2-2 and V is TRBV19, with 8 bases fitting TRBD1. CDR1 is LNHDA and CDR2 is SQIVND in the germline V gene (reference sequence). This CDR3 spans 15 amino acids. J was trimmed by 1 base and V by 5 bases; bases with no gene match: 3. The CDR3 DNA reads TGTGCCAGTAGTGGTACAGGGGGGAACACCGGGGAGCTGTTTTTT. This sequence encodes CASSGTGGNTGELFF.

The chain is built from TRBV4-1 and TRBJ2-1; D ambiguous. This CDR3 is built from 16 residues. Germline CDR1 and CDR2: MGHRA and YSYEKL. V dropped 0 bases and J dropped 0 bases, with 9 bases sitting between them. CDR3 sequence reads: CASSQEQISSYNEQFF. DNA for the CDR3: TGCGCCAGCAGCCAAGAGCAAATAAGCTCCTACAATGAGCAGTTCTTC.

The CDR3 DNA reads TGCGCCAGCAGCTTTTGGGTCGGGAACGAGCAGTACTTC. Translated: CASSFWVGNEQYF. The genes are TRBV5-1 and TRBJ2-7, with D possibly being TRBD2 (5 bases). CDR1 is SGHRS and CDR2 is YFSETQ in the germline V gene. Trimming removed 2 bases from V and 5 bases from J, with 11 bases in between. The CDR3 is 13 amino acids.

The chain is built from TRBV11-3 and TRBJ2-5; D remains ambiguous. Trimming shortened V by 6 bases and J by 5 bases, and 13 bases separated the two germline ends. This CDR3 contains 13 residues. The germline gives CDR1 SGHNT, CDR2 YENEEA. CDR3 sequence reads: CASSPPNAETQYF. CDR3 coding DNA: TGTGCCAGCAGTCCCCCCAACGCGGAGACCCAGTACTTC.

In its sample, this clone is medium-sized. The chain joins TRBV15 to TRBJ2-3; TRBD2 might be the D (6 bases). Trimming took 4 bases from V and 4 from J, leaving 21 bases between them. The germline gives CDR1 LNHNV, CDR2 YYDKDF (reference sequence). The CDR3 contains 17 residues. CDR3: CATSTPLAGRGADTQYF. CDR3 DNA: TGTGCCACCAGCACTCCCCTAGCCGGGAGAGGGGCAGATACGCAGTATTTT.

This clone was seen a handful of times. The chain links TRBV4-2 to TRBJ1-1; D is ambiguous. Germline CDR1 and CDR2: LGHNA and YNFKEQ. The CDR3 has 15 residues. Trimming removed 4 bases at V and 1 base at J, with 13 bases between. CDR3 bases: TGTGCCAGCAGCCCCGATCCGGGAGGGAACACTGAAGCTTTCTTT. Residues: CASSPDPGGNTEAFF.

For the CDR3, the DNA is TGTGCCAGCGGAGCCGGATACGAGCAGTACTTC. It codes for CASGAGYEQYF. V is TRBV6-1 and J is TRBJ2-7; D is undetermined. Between the trimmed V and J ends, which lost 8 bases and 4 bases, there was a span of 9 bases. CDR1 MNHNS and CDR2 SASEGT come from the germline V gene. The length of the CDR3 is 11 residues.

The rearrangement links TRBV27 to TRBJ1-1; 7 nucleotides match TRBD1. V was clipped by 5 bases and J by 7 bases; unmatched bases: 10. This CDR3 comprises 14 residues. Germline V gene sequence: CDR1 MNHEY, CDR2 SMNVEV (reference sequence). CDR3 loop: CASSLRQGGFEAFF. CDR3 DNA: TGTGCCAGCAGTCTACGACAAGGGGGCTTTGAAGCTTTCTTT.

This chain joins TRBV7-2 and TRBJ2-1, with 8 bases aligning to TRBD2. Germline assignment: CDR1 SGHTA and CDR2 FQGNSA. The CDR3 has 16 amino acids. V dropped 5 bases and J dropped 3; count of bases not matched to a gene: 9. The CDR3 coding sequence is TGTGCCAGCAGCCCGCCGGAAGCGGGGGTCTACAATGAGCAGTTCTTC. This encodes CASSPPEAGVYNEQFF. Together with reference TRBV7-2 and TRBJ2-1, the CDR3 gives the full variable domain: GAGVSQSPSNKVTEKGKDVELRCDPISGHTALYWYRQSLGQGLEFLIYFQGNSAPDKSGLPSDRFSAERTGGSVSTLTIQRTQQEDSAVYLCASSPPEAGVYNEQFFGPGTRLTVL.

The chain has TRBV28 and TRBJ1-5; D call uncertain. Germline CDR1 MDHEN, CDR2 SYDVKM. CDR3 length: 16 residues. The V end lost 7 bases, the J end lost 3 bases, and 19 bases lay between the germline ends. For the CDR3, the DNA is TGTGCCAGCACCCTTTGGGGAGAGGTAAACAATCAGCCCCAGCATTTT. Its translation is CASTLWGEVNNQPQHF.